Following are 27 T cell receptor beta chains from one sample sequenced in a study of T cells after yellow fever vaccination. Using its own MiXCR run on the 5' RACE reads, TCRdb lists one record per CDR3 protein. The sample lists 150,000 to 200,000 distinct CDR3 sequences, about 6.2% occurring once. Sequences were derived from CD4+ T cells sorted from PBMCs, sampled on the day of the first yellow fever vaccination. The receptors were gathered from a man between 18 and 35 years old who received the YFV17D yellow fever vaccine.

The sample holds many counts of this clonotype. The chain links TRBV4-1 to TRBJ2-5, with 8 bases identical to TRBD2. The CDR3 runs 14 residues. The junction had 5 bases not matched to a gene; V was cut back by 1 base and J by 7 bases. In germline, CDR1 is MGHRA, CDR2 YSYEKL. The CDR3, as DNA: TGCGCCAGCAGCCAAGTGGGCGGGGGGCCGACCCAGTACTTC. Residues: CASSQVGGGPTQYF.

The chain joins TRBV27 to TRBJ1-6; TRBD1 is a possible D gene (6 bases). This CDR3 region has 14 residues. Germline V gives CDR1 MNHEY, CDR2 SMNVEV (reference sequence). V dropped 7 bases and J dropped 7 bases, with 14 bases sitting between them. CDR3 amino acids: CASNGGHVNSPLHF. The CDR3 nucleotides are TGTGCCAGCAACGGGGGGCATGTGAATTCACCCCTCCACTTT.

The rearrangement joins TRBV11-2 to TRBJ2-7; D not certain. The CDR3 totals 13 residues. Germline values: CDR1 SGHAT, CDR2 FQNNGV. V lost 5 bases to trimming and J lost 7 bases, with 15 bases between them. The CDR3, as DNA: TGTGCCAGCAGCGTGTGGGATCTGGGGGAGCAGTACTTC. Translated, it gives CASSVWDLGEQYF.

This clonotype has a count of ten or more. The V and J genes are TRBV10-2 and TRBJ1-2, with TRBD1 matching 8 bases. The CDR3 is 16 residues long. The V segment lost 8 bases and the J segment 0 bases; nucleotides outside the gene matches: 11. CDR1 and CDR2 from the germline V gene are WSHSY and SAAADI. The CDR3 DNA reads as TGCGCCAGCTCCTACGGGACAGGCCGAGCTAACTATGGCTACACCTTC. It specifies CASSYGTGRANYGYTF.

This clonotype was seen ten or more times. This chain uses TRBV5-5 with TRBJ1-2, with a possible D match to TRBD1 (5 bases). CDR3 length: 15 residues. CDR1 and CDR2 from the germline V gene are SGHKS and YYEKEE (reference sequence). V gave up 0 bases and J gave up 1 base, with 10 bases separating them. The CDR3 here is CASSLVPDSNYGYTF. The DNA for the CDR3 is TGTGCCAGCAGCTTGGTGCCAGACAGTAACTATGGCTACACCTTC.

This clonotype showed up many times. V is TRBV12-3 or TRBV12-4 and J is TRBJ1-3; weak D call: TRBD1 (6 bases). V lost 6 bases and J lost 0, with 12 bases in between. CDR3 size: 15 residues. The CDR3 DNA is TGTGCCAGCAGCTCCGACAGGTCCTCTGGAAACACCATATATTTT. It yields the protein CASSSDRSSGNTIYF.

This clonotype came up a few times. The chain carries TRBV29-1 and TRBJ1-6; D is possibly TRBD1 (5 bases). V lost 6 bases, J lost 7 bases, and 10 bases lay in between. This CDR3 has 12 amino acids. In germline, CDR1 is SQVTM, CDR2 ANQGSEA. DNA for the CDR3: TGCAGCGTCCGCGAGGGGAATTCACCCCTCCACTTT. As protein: CSVREGNSPLHF.

The chain combines TRBV20-1 with TRBJ2-1, with 9 bases that match TRBD2. The CDR3 totals 15 residues. The trim removed 3 bases at V and 2 bases at J, leaving 5 bases unmatched. The V gene's germline CDR1 is DFQATT and CDR2 SNEGSKA (reference sequence). DNA for the CDR3: TGCAGTGCTAGGCAGAGCGGGGGGCCCTACAATGAGCAGTTCTTC. Translation: CSARQSGGPYNEQFF.

This chain uses TRBV5-1 with TRBJ1-1, with D hard to call. Germline assignment: CDR1 SGHRS and CDR2 YFSETQ. V dropped 2 bases and J dropped 6 bases, with 8 bases sitting between them. This CDR3 region has 12 residues. The CDR3 reads CASSFIGSEAFF. CDR3 DNA sequence: TGCGCCAGCAGCTTTATTGGGTCTGAAGCTTTCTTT.

This clonotype was detected ten times or more. The chain joins TRBV7-2 to TRBJ2-5; possibly TRBD1 for D (6 bases). The V gene's germline CDR1 is SGHTA and CDR2 FQGNSA. The CDR3 loop spans 15 amino acids. V lost 5 bases to trimming and J lost 4 bases, with 17 bases between them. The DNA for the CDR3 is TGTGCCAGCAGCCCAGCCAGACAGGATCCAGAGACCCAGTACTTC. Protein product: CASSPARQDPETQYF.

This clonotype has ten or more counts. The V and J genes are TRBV18 and TRBJ2-3, with unresolved D. V lost 3 bases and J 7 bases, leaving 8 bases between the germline ends. The length of the CDR3 is 12 residues. CDR1 is KGHSH, CDR2 LQKENI, per germline. DNA of the CDR3: TGTGCCAGCTCACCTGGATTGAATACGCAGTATTTT. It specifies CASSPGLNTQYF.

This clonotype was found many times. The chain couples TRBV20-1 to TRBJ1-2; D may be TRBD1 (6 bases). Trimming removed 6 bases from V and 4 bases from J, with 15 bases in between. Per the germline V gene, CDR1 is DFQATT and CDR2 is SNEGSKA (reference sequence). The CDR3 is 13 amino acids. The CDR3 here is CSATGNPSYGYTF. The CDR3, as DNA: TGCAGTGCCACAGGGAACCCTAGCTATGGCTACACCTTC.

The CDR3 bases are TGTGCCAGCAGCTTGTTTTCTGGCTACACCTTC. Protein sequence: CASSLFSGYTF. The chain combines TRBV5-6 with TRBJ1-2; D remains ambiguous. The CDR3 is 11 amino acids. Trimming left V 1 base short and J 7 bases short, with 5 bases between. The germline CDR1 and CDR2 sequences are SGHDT and YYEEEE.

There are many counts of this clonotype. The V and J genes are TRBV9 and TRBJ2-7; 9 nucleotides match TRBD1. The trim removed 4 bases at V and 9 bases at J, leaving 14 bases unmatched. CDR1 and CDR2 from the germline V gene are SGDLS and YYNGEE. The CDR3 has 15 residues. DNA for the CDR3: TGTGCCAGCAGCCCGGAAGGTCAACAGGGACAGGGGCAGTACTTC. Its translation: CASSPEGQQGQGQYF.

This clonotype was observed many times. V is TRBV12-3 or TRBV12-4 and J is TRBJ2-3, with 12 bases fitting TRBD2. J was trimmed by 2 bases and V by 6 bases; bases with no gene match: 6. The CDR3 covers 16 residues. The CDR3, as DNA: TGTGCCAGCAGCCTCAGACTAGCGGGGGTCACAGATACGCAGTATTTT. It specifies CASSLRLAGVTDTQYF.

The chain links TRBV24-1 to TRBJ2-5; 7 bases line up with TRBD2. The germline gives CDR1 KGHDR, CDR2 SFDVKD. J gave up 3 bases and V 4 bases, and 10 bases lay outside the gene matches. This CDR3 is built from 16 residues. This CDR3 reads CATSEPLAGDEETQYF. The CDR3 DNA sequence: TGTGCCACCAGTGAGCCTTTGGCGGGGGACGAAGAGACCCAGTACTTC.

This clonotype was picked up many times. V gene TRBV6-1 combines with J gene TRBJ1-4, with D possibly matching TRBD1 (5 bases). V shed 3 bases and J shed 5 bases, with 13 bases lying between them. CDR3 length: 15 residues. Germline CDR1 reads MNHNS; CDR2 reads SASEGT. The CDR3 DNA follows: TGTGCCAGCAGTGACCCCGGGACCGAGAATGAAAAACTGTTTTTT. Protein: CASSDPGTENEKLFF.

This clonotype was picked up a small number of times. This chain uses TRBV11-2 with TRBJ2-5; D call uncertain. CDR3 length: 12 residues. The V end was cut by 6 bases, the J end by 5 bases, with 10 bases between. Per the germline V gene, CDR1 is SGHAT and CDR2 is FQNNGV. CDR3 in amino acids: CASRGQYETQYF. The CDR3 DNA reads as TGTGCCAGCAGGGGCCAGTATGAGACCCAGTACTTC.

This clonotype was seen many times. The rearrangement links TRBV6-5 to TRBJ1-4; 7 bases are shared with TRBD1. V gave up 6 bases and J gave up 8 bases; unmatched junction bases: 9. The CDR3 is 14 amino acids. Germline V gene sequence: CDR1 MNHEY, CDR2 SVGAGI. CDR3 in amino acids: CASRTGTVDEKLFF. CDR3 in DNA: TGTGCCAGCAGGACCGGGACAGTGGACGAAAAACTGTTTTTT.

This clonotype has more than one count but fewer than ten. The chain uses TRBV15 and TRBJ2-5, with no clear D. Germline loops: CDR1 LNHNV, CDR2 YYDKDF (reference sequence). This CDR3 is 15 amino acids long. Trimming removed 0 bases at V and 0 bases at J, with 8 bases between. The CDR3 loop is CATSRDLVNQETQYF. CDR3 DNA sequence: TGTGCCACCAGCAGAGATCTCGTCAACCAAGAGACCCAGTACTTC.

CDR3 residues: CASSFVGGSSYNSPLHF. The CDR3 DNA is TGTGCCAGCAGCTTCGTCGGGGGGAGCTCCTATAATTCACCCCTCCACTTT. The chain has TRBV7-8 and TRBJ1-6; weak D call: TRBD1 (5 bases). V lost 3 bases, J lost 0 bases, and 12 bases lay in between. Germline V gene data show CDR1 as SGHVS and CDR2 as FQNEAQ. There are 17 residues in the CDR3. Drawing the rest from reference TRBV7-8 and TRBJ1-6, the complete variable domain is GAGVSQSPRYKVAKRGQDVALRCDPISGHVSLFWYQQALGQGPEFLTYFQNEAQLDKSGLPSDRFFAERPEGSVSTLKIQRTQQEDSAVYLCASSFVGGSSYNSPLHFGNGTRLTVT.

The chain joins TRBV5-6 to TRBJ2-3, with 13 nucleotides matching TRBD2. The CDR3 runs to 16 residues. Germline CDR1 reads SGHDT; CDR2 reads YYEEEE. Unmatched junction bases numbered 7, after V lost 4 bases and J lost 5 bases. The CDR3 DNA reads as TGTGCCAGCAGCCTGGGACTAGCGGGACGAGGAGATACGCAGTATTTT. Translation gives CASSLGLAGRGDTQYF.

Ten or more counts support this clonotype. The chain has TRBV4-2 and TRBJ2-4; 10 positions agree with TRBD2. The CDR3 is made up of 18 amino acids. The trim removed 0 bases at V and 6 bases at J, leaving 11 bases unmatched. Germline values: CDR1 LGHNA, CDR2 YNFKEQ. CDR3 loop: CASSQESTSGVGTNIQYF. DNA of the CDR3: TGTGCCAGCAGCCAAGAATCTACTAGCGGGGTCGGAACAAACATTCAGTACTTC.

This clonotype was seen many times. The chain carries TRBV6-2 or TRBV6-3 and TRBJ2-5, with D perhaps being TRBD1 or TRBD2 (5 bases each). V was clipped by 2 bases and J by 5 bases, with 12 bases between them. CDR1 is MNHEY and CDR2 is SVGEGT in the germline V gene. The CDR3 extends over 14 amino acids. This CDR3 is CASSYGTLGETQYF. CDR3 coding DNA: TGTGCCAGCAGTTACGGGACCTTAGGGGAGACCCAGTACTTC.

This clonotype was found many times. This rearrangement joins TRBV4-2 to TRBJ2-7, with D possibly matching TRBD2 (5 bases). Germline V CDR1 and CDR2: LGHNA, YNFKEQ. The CDR3 has 15 residues. Trimming removed 4 bases from V and 3 bases from J, with 16 bases in between. The CDR3 spells CASSPLGGGYYEQYV. The CDR3 nucleotides read TGTGCCAGCAGCCCCCTAGGAGGAGGTTACTACGAGCAGTACGTC.

The genes are TRBV20-1 and TRBJ2-1; 13 nucleotides agree with TRBD2. This CDR3 spans 13 amino acids. In germline, CDR1 is DFQATT, CDR2 SNEGSKA (reference sequence). The V gene end was trimmed by 1 base and the J gene end by 9 bases; junction bases not matched to a gene: 0. This chain's CDR3 is CSARGLAGGEQFF. The DNA of the CDR3 is TGCAGTGCTAGAGGACTAGCGGGGGGTGAGCAGTTCTTC.

The chain employs TRBV18 and TRBJ2-7, with 9 bases fitting TRBD1. The CDR3 totals 20 residues. Germline V CDR1 and CDR2: KGHSH, LQKENI. Trimming removed 2 bases from V and 3 bases from J; junction bases left unmatched: 20. CDR3 in DNA: TGTGCCAGCTCACCAGAGCTGGGACAGGGAGCCTTTCCCCAACTCTACGAGCAGTACTTC. Translated: CASSPELGQGAFPQLYEQYF.